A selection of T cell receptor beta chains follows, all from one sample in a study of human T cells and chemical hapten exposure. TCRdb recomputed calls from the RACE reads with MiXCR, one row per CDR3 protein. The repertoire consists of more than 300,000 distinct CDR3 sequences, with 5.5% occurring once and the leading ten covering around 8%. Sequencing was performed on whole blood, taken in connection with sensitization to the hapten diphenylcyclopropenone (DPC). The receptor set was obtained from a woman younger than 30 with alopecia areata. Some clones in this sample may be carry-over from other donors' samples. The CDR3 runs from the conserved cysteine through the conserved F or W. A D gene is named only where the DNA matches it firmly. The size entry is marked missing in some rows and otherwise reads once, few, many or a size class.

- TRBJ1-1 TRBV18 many TGTGCCAGCTCACTTGGACCTGGGTCATCCAAAGCTTTCTTT CASSLGPGSSKAFF
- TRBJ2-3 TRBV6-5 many TGTGCCAGCAGTTACTCTATAGGCTACAGCACAGATACGCAGTATTTT CASSYSIGYSTDTQYF
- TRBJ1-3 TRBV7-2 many TGTGCCAGCAGCTTAGAGGCAGGGACTGGAAACACCATATATTTT CASSLEAGTGNTIYF
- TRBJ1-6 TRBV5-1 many TGCGCCAGCGGAGCAGGCTCCTATAATTCACCCCTCCACTTT CASGAGSYNSPLHF
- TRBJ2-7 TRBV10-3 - TGTGCCATCAGTCCCAGTCTCTCCTACGAGCAGTACTTC CAISPSLSYEQYF
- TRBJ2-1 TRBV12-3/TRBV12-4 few TGTGCCAGCAGTTTAGCGGGATCTAACAATGAGCAGTTCTTC CASSLAGSNNEQFF
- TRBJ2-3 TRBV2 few TGTGCCAGCAGCGCGGACAGCTACACAGATACGCAGTATTTT CASSADSYTDTQYF
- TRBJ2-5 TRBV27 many TGTGCCAGCAGCCTCGTGGGCCAAGAGACCCAGTACTTC CASSLVGQETQYF
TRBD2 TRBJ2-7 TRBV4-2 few TGTGCCAGCAGCCAACCAACTAGCGGCCGCTACGAGCAGTACTTC CASSQPTSGRYEQYF
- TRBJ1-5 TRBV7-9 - TGTGCCAGCAGCCAAGGGCCATACTATCAGCCCCAGCATTTT CASSQGPYYQPQHF
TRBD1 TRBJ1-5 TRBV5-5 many TGTGCCAGCAGTTCCACAGGGGATCAGCCCCAGCATTTT CASSSTGDQPQHF
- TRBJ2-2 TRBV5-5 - TGTGCCAGCACCGACAGGAGCGCGAACACCGGGGAGCTGTTTTTT CASTDRSANTGELFF
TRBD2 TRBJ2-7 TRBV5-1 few TGCGCCAGCAGCTTGGATCCGGGAGGCGAGCAGTACTTC CASSLDPGGEQYF
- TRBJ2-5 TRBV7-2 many TGTGCCAGCAGCTTCGCCCGGGACAATCAAGAGACCCAGTACTTC CASSFARDNQETQYF
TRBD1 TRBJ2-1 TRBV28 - TGTGCCAGCAGTTTCGGGTCCCGGACAGGGCGGATGCTTAACAATGAGCAGTTCTTC CASSFGSRTGRMLNNEQFF
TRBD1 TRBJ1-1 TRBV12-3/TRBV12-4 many TGTGCCAGCAGGGCGGACAGGACAAACACTGAAGCTTTCTTT CASRADRTNTEAFF
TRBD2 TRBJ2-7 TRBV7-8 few TGTGCCAGCAGCTTGTCCGCGGTGGCGGGGGGGCCCTACGAGCAGTACTTC CASSLSAVAGGPYEQYF
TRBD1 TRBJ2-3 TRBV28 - TGTGCCAGCAGTTTATTGGGGACAGGGGCCCACGATACGCAGTATTTT CASSLLGTGAHDTQYF
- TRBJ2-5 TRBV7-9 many TGTGCCAGCAGCCCCCTTCGATGGGGGGCTCGGGAGACCCAGTACTTC CASSPLRWGARETQYF
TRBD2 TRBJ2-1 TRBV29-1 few TGCAGCGTTCCACACTTAGCGGGGGGGCAGTTCTTC CSVPHLAGGQFF
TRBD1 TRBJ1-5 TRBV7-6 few TGTGCCAGCAGCTTAGGACAGGGGGCTTATCAGCCCCAGCATTTT CASSLGQGAYQPQHF
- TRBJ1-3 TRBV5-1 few TGCGCCAGCAGCTTGATCGGGGACTCTGGAAACACCATATATTTT CASSLIGDSGNTIYF
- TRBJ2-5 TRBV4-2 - TGTGCCAGCAGCCACCCAGGGGGCGGGGGGGCGGAGACCCAGTACTTC CASSHPGGGGAETQYF
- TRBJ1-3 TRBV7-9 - TGTGCCATCAACTCTGGAAACACCATATATTTT CAINSGNTIYF
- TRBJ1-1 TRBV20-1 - TGCAGTGCTAGAGACCCTAGAAGAGGGGAGATTGGGACTGAAGCTTTCTTT CSARDPRRGEIGTEAFF
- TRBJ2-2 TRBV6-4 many TGTGCCAGCAGTGCGGAACCTACCGGGGAGCTGTTTTTT CASSAEPTGELFF
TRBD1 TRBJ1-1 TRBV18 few TGTGCCAGCTCACAAGGACAGGGCCTGAACACTGAAGCTTTCTTT CASSQGQGLNTEAFF
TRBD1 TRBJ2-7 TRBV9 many TGTGCCAGCAGCGCAGGACCGGGACAGGGGTCCGACGAGCAGTACTTC CASSAGPGQGSDEQYF
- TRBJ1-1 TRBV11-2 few TGTGCCAGCAGCTCGATAGAGGGGACTGAAGCTTTCTTT CASSSIEGTEAFF
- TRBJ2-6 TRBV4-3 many TGCGCCAGCAGCCAAGATCGTCTGAGAGGCTCTGGGGCCAACGTCCTGACTTTC CASSQDRLRGSGANVLTF
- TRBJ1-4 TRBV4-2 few TGTGCCAGCAGCCAAGTGGCGGGGGAGGAGGAAAAACTGTTTTTT CASSQVAGEEEKLFF
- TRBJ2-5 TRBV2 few TGTGCCAGCCAACAGGACGTGGCGGAGACCCAGTACTTC CASQQDVAETQYF
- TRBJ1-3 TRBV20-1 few TGCAGTGCTAGAGTAACAGGGAGCTCTGGAAACACCATATATTTT CSARVTGSSGNTIYF
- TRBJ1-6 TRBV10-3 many TGTGCCATCGGGAGGGAGGAAATTTTCAATTCACCCCTCCACTTT CAIGREEIFNSPLHF
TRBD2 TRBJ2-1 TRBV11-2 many TGTGCCAGCAGCTTCTCCGGGGGGGAGGAGCAGTTCTTC CASSFSGGEEQFF
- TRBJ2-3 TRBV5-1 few TGCGCCAGCAGAGAGGAGGACACAGATACGCAGTATTTT CASREEDTDTQYF
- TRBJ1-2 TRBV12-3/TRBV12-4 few TGTGCCAGCAGTGGACGGGGGAACTATGGCTACACCTTC CASSGRGNYGYTF
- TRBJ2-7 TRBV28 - TGTGCCAGCAGTTGGGGACGGGAGCAGTACTTC CASSWGREQYF
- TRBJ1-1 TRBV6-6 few TGTGCCAGCAGCTTGTATGAAGATGAAGCTTTCTTT CASSLYEDEAFF
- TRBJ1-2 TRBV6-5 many TGTGCCAGCAGTTTCGGATGGCAGGATACCCTCGGCTACACCTTC CASSFGWQDTLGYTF
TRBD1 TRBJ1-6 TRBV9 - TGTGCCAGCAGCGAGGGGGCGAATTCACCCCTCCACTTT CASSEGANSPLHF
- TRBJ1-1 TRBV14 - TGTGCCAGCAGCCCCTACTCAGGGGTGAACGCTTTCTTT CASSPYSGVNAFF
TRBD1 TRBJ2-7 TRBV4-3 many TGCGCCAGCAGCCAAGCACAGGGGCGCGAGCAGTACTTC CASSQAQGREQYF
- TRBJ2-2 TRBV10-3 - TGTGCCATCAGGTTCGGCACCGGGGAGCTGTTTTTT CAIRFGTGELFF
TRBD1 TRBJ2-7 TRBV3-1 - TGTGCCAGCGGTGAACAGGGGGAAGACTACGAGCAGTACTTC CASGEQGEDYEQYF
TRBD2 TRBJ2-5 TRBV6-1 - TGTGCCAGCAGTACCCAGCGGGGGGACCAAGAGACCCAGTACTTC CASSTQRGDQETQYF
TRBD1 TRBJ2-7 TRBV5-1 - TGCGCCAGCAGCTCTCGACAGGGGGTAGTCGACGAGCAGTACTTC CASSSRQGVVDEQYF
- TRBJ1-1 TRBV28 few TGTGCCAGCAGGACAGGACAGACCTTTAACACTGAAGCTTTCTTT CASRTGQTFNTEAFF
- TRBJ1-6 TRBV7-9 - TGTGCCAGCAGCTCAGAAGAGGGGTCCTATAATTCACCCCTCCACTTT CASSSEEGSYNSPLHF
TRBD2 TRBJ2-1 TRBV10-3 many TGTGCCATCAACGATGGGACTAGCGGGGGGGGTTACAATGAGCAGTTCTTC CAINDGTSGGGYNEQFF
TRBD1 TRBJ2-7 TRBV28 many TGTGCCAGCAGTCCGCCGGGACAGGAATACGAGCAGTACTTC CASSPPGQEYEQYF